The source of this T cell receptor beta chain is a study of beta chain features in type 1 diabetes. Study background: Examination of sorted cells across all samples involved over 85,000,000 cells.

Germline-derived CDR1 and CDR2 are KGHSH and LQKENI. The junction had 2 bases not matched to a gene; V was cut back by 3 bases and J by 1 base. The CDR3 length is 15 residues. Sequencing targeted expressed TCRB transcripts, as all isolated RNA had been reverse transcribed. Libraries were prepared by immunoSEQ multiplex PCR; TCRdb keeps only in-frame clonotypes and omits some of them. The sample includes a few hundred thousand clones, 27% seen only once; the top ten take 3.5% to 4.5%. The chain employs TRBV18 and TRBJ2-5; 10 bases are a match to TRBD2. The clonotype comes from a man between 25 and 39 years old in good health. The sample was central memory CD4+ T cells from blood. The CDR3 is CASSPRTSGQETQYF. The CDR3 DNA sequence: TGTGCCAGCTCACCGCGGACTAGCGGCCAAGAGACCCAGTACTTC.